This TCR beta chain was recorded in a study of blood T cell repertoires in COVID-19. Study-wide context: COVID-19 samples collected from the United States, Italy and Spain covered acute and convalescent phases. PBMCs, B-cell-depleted T cells, or T cells provided the cDNA or gDNA that made up the material.

The germline gives CDR1 MNHNY, CDR2 SVGAGI (reference sequence). The CDR3 runs 11 residues. V was clipped by 6 bases and J by 8 bases, with 10 bases between them. TCRdb keeps only in-frame clones here, not all; method: immunoSEQ multiplex PCR. The table records 54,000 or so clones, about 85% of them present only once. The chain carries TRBV6-6 and TRBJ1-2; D is possibly TRBD1 (5 bases). The sample consisted of peripheral blood. The receptor comes from a woman over 75 with acute or convalescent COVID-19. The CDR3 DNA follows: TGTGCCAGCAGATGGGAGGGGGGCTACACCTTC. This sequence encodes CASRWEGGYTF.